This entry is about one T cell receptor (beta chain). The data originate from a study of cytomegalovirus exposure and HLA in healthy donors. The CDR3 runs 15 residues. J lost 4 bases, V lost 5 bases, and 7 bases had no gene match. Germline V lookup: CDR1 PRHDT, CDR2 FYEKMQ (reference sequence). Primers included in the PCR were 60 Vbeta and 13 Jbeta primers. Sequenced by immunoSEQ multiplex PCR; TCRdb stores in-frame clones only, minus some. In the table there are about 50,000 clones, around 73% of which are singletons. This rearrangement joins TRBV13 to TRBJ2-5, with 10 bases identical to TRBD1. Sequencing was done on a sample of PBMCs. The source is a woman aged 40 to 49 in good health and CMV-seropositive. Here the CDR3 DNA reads TGTGCCAGCAGCCGAACGACAGGGGGCACAGAGACCCAGTACTTC. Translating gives CASSRTTGGTETQYF.